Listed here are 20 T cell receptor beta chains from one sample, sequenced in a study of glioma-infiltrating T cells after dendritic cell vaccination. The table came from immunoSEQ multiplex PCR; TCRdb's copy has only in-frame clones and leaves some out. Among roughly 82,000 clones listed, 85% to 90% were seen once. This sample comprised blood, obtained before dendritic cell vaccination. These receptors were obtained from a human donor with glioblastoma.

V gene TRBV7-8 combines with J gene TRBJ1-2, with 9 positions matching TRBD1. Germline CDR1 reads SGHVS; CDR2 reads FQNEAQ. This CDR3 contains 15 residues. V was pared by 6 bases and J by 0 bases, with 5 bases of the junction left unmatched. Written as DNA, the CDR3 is TGTGCCAGCAGTTCCCGGGACAGGGCTAACTATGGCTACACCTTC. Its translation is CASSSRDRANYGYTF.

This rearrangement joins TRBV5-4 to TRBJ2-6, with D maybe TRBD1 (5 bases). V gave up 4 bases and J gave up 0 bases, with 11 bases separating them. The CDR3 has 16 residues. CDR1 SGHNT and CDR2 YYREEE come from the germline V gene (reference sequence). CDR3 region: CASSRQFYSGANVLTF. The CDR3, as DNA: TGTGCCAGCAGCCGACAGTTCTACTCTGGGGCCAACGTCCTGACTTTC.

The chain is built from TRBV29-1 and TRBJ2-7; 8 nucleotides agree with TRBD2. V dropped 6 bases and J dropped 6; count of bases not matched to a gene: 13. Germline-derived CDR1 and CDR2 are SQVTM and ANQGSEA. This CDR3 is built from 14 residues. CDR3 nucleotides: TGCAGCGTGCTGTCGAGCGGGAGTGGGGCCGAGCAGTACTTC. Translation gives CSVLSSGSGAEQYF.

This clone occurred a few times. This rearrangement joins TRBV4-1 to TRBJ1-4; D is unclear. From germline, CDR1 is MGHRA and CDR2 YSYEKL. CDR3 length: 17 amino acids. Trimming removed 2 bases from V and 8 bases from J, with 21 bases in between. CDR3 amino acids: CASSQIRSMEGSEKLFF. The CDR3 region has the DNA TGCGCCAGCAGCCAAATCCGCTCGATGGAGGGCAGCGAAAAACTGTTTTTT.

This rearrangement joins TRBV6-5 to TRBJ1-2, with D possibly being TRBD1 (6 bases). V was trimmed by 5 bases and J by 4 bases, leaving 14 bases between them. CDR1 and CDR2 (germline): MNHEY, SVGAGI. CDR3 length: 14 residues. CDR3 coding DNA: TGTGCCAGCAGTACCACAGGGAAAAGCTATGGCTACACCTTC. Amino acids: CASSTTGKSYGYTF.

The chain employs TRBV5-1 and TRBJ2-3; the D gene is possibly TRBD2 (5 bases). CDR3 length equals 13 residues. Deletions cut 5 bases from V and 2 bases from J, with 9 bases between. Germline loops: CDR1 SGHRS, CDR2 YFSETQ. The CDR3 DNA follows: TGCGCCAGCAGGGCGGGCTCCACAGATACGCAGTATTTT. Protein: CASRAGSTDTQYF.

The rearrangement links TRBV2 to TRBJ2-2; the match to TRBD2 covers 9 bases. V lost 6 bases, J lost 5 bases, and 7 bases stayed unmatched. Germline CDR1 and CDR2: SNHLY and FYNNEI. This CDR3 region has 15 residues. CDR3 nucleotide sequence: TGTGCCAGCAGAGGCGGGAGGGTTAAAACCGGGGAGCTGTTTTTT. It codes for CASRGGRVKTGELFF.

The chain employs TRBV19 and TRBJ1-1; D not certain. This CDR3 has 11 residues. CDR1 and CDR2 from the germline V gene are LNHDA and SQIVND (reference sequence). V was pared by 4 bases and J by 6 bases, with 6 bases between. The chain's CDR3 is CASSRAPEAFF. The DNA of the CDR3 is TGTGCCAGTAGTAGAGCGCCTGAAGCTTTCTTT.

CDR3 sequence reads: CAWSQGTSGADTQYF. The CDR3 nucleotides are TGTGCCTGGAGTCAGGGGACTAGTGGGGCAGATACGCAGTATTTT. The rearrangement joins TRBV30 to TRBJ2-3; 8 bases align to TRBD2. Unmatched junction bases numbered 8, after V lost 2 bases and J lost 4 bases. CDR3 size: 15 residues. The V gene's germline CDR1 is GTSNPN and CDR2 SVGIG (reference sequence).

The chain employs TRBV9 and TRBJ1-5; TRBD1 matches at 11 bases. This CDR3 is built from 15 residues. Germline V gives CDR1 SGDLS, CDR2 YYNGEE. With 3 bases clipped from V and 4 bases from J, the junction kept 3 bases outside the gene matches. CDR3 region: CASSAGQGANQPQHF. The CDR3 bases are TGTGCCAGCAGCGCCGGACAGGGGGCAAATCAGCCCCAGCATTTT. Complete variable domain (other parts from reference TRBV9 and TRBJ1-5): DSGVTQTPKHLITATGQRVTLRCSPRSGDLSVYWYQQSLDQGLQFLIQYYNGEERAKGNILERFSAQQFPDLHSELNLSSLELGDSALYFCASSAGQGANQPQHFGDGTRLSIL.

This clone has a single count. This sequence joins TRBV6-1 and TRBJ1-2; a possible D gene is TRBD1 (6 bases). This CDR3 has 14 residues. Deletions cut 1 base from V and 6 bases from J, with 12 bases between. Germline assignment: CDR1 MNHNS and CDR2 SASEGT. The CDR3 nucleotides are TGTGCCAGCAGTGAAGGCAACAGGGCTAATGGCTACACCTTC. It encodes CASSEGNRANGYTF.

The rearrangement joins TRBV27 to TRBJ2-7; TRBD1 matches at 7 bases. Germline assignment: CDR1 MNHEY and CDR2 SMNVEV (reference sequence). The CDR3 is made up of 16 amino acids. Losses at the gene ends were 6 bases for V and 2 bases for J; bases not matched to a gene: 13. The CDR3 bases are TGTGCCAGCAGCCCACTCGACAGGGCCAGTCCCTACGAGCAGTACTTC. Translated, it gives CASSPLDRASPYEQYF.

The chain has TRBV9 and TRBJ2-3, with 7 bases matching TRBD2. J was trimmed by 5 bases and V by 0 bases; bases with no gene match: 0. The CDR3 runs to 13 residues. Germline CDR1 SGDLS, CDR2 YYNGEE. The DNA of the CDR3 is TGTGCCAGCAGCGTAGGGGGGGGAGATACGCAGTATTTT. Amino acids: CASSVGGGDTQYF. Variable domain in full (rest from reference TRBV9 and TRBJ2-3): DSGVTQTPKHLITATGQRVTLRCSPRSGDLSVYWYQQSLDQGLQFLIQYYNGEERAKGNILERFSAQQFPDLHSELNLSSLELGDSALYFCASSVGGGDTQYFGPGTRLTVL.

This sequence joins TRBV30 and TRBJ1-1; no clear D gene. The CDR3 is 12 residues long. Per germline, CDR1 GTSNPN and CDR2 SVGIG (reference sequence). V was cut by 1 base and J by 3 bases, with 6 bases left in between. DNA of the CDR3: TGTGCCTGGAGTGACAGATACACTGAAGCTTTCTTT. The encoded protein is CAWSDRYTEAFF.

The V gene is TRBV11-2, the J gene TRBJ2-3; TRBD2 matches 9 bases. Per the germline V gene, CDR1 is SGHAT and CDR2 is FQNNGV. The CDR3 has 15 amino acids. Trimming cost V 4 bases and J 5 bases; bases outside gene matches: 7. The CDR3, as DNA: TGTGCCAGCAGCTCCTTAGCGGGAGCGTTAGATACGCAGTATTTT. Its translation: CASSSLAGALDTQYF.

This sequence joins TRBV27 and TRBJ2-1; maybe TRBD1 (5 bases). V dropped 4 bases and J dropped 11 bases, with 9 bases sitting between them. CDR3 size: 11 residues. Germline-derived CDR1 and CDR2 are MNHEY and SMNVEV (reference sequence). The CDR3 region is CASSWGPKQFF. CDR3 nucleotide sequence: TGTGCCAGCAGTTGGGGCCCTAAGCAGTTCTTC.

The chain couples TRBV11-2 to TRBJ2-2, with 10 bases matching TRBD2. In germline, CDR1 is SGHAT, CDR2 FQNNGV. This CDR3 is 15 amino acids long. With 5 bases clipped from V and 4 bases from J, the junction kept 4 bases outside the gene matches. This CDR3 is CASSPGLARTGELFF. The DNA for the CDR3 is TGTGCCAGCAGCCCGGGACTAGCGCGCACCGGGGAGCTGTTTTTT. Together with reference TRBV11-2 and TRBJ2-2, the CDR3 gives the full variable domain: EAGVAQSPRYKIIEKRQSVAFWCNPISGHATLYWYQQILGQGPKLLIQFQNNGVVDDSQLPKDRFSAERLKGVDSTLKIQPAKLEDSAVYLCASSPGLARTGELFFGEGSRLTVL.

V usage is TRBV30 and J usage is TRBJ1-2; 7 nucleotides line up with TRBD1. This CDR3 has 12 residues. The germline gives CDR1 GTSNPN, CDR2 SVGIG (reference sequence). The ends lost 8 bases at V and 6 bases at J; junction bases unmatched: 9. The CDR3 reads CALAGGGNGYTF. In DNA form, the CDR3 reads TGTGCCCTCGCCGGAGGGGGCAATGGCTACACCTTC. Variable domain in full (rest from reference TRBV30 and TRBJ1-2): SQTIHQWPATLVQPVGSPLSLECTVEGTSNPNLYWYRQAAGRGLQLLFYSVGIGQISSEVPQNLSASRPQDRQFILSSKKLLLSDSGFYLCALAGGGNGYTFGSGTRLTVV.

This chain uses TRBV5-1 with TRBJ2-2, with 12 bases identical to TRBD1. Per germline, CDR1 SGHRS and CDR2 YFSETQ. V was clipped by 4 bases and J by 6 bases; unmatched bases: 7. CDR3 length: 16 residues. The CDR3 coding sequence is TGCGCCAGCAGCCCGGGACAGGGGGCGCCGGCCGGGGAGCTGTTTTTT. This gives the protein CASSPGQGAPAGELFF.

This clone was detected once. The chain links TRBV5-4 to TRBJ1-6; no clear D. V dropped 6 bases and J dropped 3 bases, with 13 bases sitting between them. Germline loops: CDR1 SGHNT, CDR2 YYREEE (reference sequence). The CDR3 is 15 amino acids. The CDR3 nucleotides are TGTGCCAGCACCTCGTCCGTAGACTATAATTCACCCCTCCACTTT. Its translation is CASTSSVDYNSPLHF.